The clone carrying this T cell receptor (beta chain) appeared a few times. Its antigen is unidentified. This entry belongs to a study of T cells in Graves' hyperthyroidism and ophthalmopathy. Study-wide results and caveats: Through a model of 13 V-J features, ophthalmopathy was separated from stable hyperthyroidism.

Among the patients, aged 18 to 65, hyperthyroidism was newly diagnosed and had lasted under 2 months. Patients having uncontrolled infection, another autoimmune disease, pregnancy or lactation were not included. For the diagnoses, clinical symptoms, serum thyroxine and TRAb, thyroid ultrasound and orbital computed tomography were used. TCR beta CDR3 region amplification was performed from RNA transcripts. A set of HTBI primers served as the primers for a first-round RT-PCR of the TCR CDR3. TCRdb re-derived calls from the multiplex PCR reads in MiXCR, one entry per CDR3 protein. This table holds 340,000 or so distinct CDR3 sequences, approximately 16% found once. The CDR3 consists of 15 residues. Between the trimmed V and J ends, which lost 6 bases and 3 bases, there was a span of 15 bases. The germline CDR1 and CDR2 sequences are MGHDK and SYGVNS.

Sequencing was done on a sample of blood. The rearrangement joins TRBV25-1 to TRBJ2-1; D perhaps matches TRBD2 (5 bases). This TCR derives from a man aged 25-45 years with Graves' hyperthyroidism. For the CDR3, the DNA is TGTGCCAGCAGGGTCCGGACTTTTAGCTACAATGAGCAGTTCTTC. The encoded protein is CASRVRTFSYNEQFF.